The 30 T cell receptor beta chains below all came from one sample that was sequenced in a study of blood T cell repertoires in COVID-19. Generated by immunoSEQ multiplex PCR, the TCRdb table keeps only in-frame clones and is missing some. The repertoire holds some 170,000 clones, with approximately 93% as singletons. The sample taken for sequencing was peripheral blood. Source of these receptors: a woman aged 55-70 years with COVID-19, enrolled during active disease.

This clone was found once. V and J are TRBV3-1 (or the pseudogene TRBV3-2) and TRBJ2-1, with TRBD2 identical over 8 bases. The junction had 9 bases not matched to a gene; V was cut back by 1 base and J by 4 bases. The CDR3 runs 17 residues. Germline CDR1 reads LGHDT; CDR2 reads YNNKEL (reference sequence). The CDR3 region is CASSQGYGGAPYNEQFF. In nucleotides, the CDR3 is TGTGCCAGCAGCCAAGGTTACGGGGGGGCCCCATACAATGAGCAGTTCTTC.

V and J are TRBV4-1 and TRBJ1-2, with a tentative D call TRBD1 (5 bases). There are 14 residues in the CDR3. Germline CDR1 is MGHRA and CDR2 is YSYEKL. V lost 5 bases to trimming and J lost 6 bases, with 16 bases between them. The CDR3 coding sequence is TGCGCCAGCAGCAGGGTAGGAGGGACCCATGGCTACACCTTC. The encoded protein is CASSRVGGTHGYTF.

The chain links TRBV28 to TRBJ1-3; D not certain. The CDR3 has 15 amino acids. The germline V gene encodes CDR1 MDHEN and CDR2 SYDVKM. The V gene lost 5 bases and the J gene lost 0 bases, with 11 bases spanning the gap. The CDR3 is CASSPREVSGNTIYF. The CDR3, as DNA: TGTGCCAGCAGTCCCCGGGAGGTCTCTGGAAACACCATATATTTT.

About this clone: Germline is not matched at one junction end, which may reflect a read error. The rearrangement uses TRBV7-7 and TRBJ2-1, with D possibly being TRBD2 (6 bases). The CDR3 runs 17 residues. Germline V CDR1 and CDR2: SSHAT, FNYEAQ (reference sequence). CDR3 protein: CASSLAVGGVAYNEQFF. In nucleotides, the CDR3 is TGTGCTAGCAGCTTAGCGGTAGGCGGGGTAGCATACAATGAGCAGTTCTTC. Variable domain in full (rest from reference TRBV7-7 and TRBJ2-1): GAGVSQSPRYKVTKRGQDVTLRCDPISSHATLYWYQQALGQGPEFLTYFNYEAQPDKSGLPSDRFSAERPEGSISTLTIQRTEQRDSAMYRCASSLAVGGVAYNEQFFGPGTRLTVL.

The chain is built from TRBV9 and TRBJ1-1; D not resolved. V dropped 2 bases and J dropped 0 bases, with 11 bases sitting between them. The germline V gene has CDR1 SGDLS and CDR2 YYNGEE. This CDR3 is 15 amino acids long. CDR3 DNA: TGTGCCAGCAGCGTTACTGGCAGGATGAACACTGAAGCTTTCTTT. It specifies CASSVTGRMNTEAFF.

The table lists this clone with a count of one. This chain's CDR3 is CASRIGTGGIPPLHF. The CDR3, as DNA: TGTGCCAGCAGAATAGGGACAGGGGGGATTCCACCCCTCCACTTT. The V call is TRBV2, the J call TRBJ1-6, with 11 bases lining up with TRBD1. With V trimmed by 6 bases and J by 11 bases, 9 bases remained unmatched. Germline loops: CDR1 SNHLY, CDR2 FYNNEI. CDR3 size: 15 residues.

The chain couples TRBV6-5 to TRBJ2-1, with D possibly being TRBD1 (5 bases). Germline assignment: CDR1 MNHEY and CDR2 SVGAGI. The CDR3 runs 12 residues. V dropped 6 bases and J dropped 6 bases, with 9 bases sitting between them. The CDR3 DNA is TGTGCCAGCAGGGTAGGGGTCAATGAGCAGTTCTTC. Its translation is CASRVGVNEQFF.

This chain links TRBV3-1 (or the pseudogene TRBV3-2) with TRBJ1-1, with D possibly matching TRBD1 (6 bases). Trimming cost V 6 bases and J 6 bases, with 23 bases left between them. Germline V gene sequence: CDR1 LGHDT, CDR2 YNNKEL (reference sequence). The CDR3 runs 16 residues. For the CDR3, the DNA is TGTGCCAGCAGAAGTACAGGGTTCCTACGGTTCGCTGAAGCTTTCTTT. It translates to CASRSTGFLRFAEAFF.

The V and J genes are TRBV4-2 and TRBJ2-7; TRBD2 aligns across 12 bases. The CDR3 has 17 residues. With 0 bases clipped from V and 7 bases from J, the junction kept 10 bases outside the gene matches. CDR1 is LGHNA, CDR2 YNFKEQ, per germline. The CDR3 nucleotides read TGTGCCAGCAGCCAAGATCAGGCTAGCGGGGGGGCTGGGGAGCAGTACTTC. It codes for CASSQDQASGGAGEQYF.

The chain is built from TRBV6-1 and TRBJ2-2; TRBD1 matches 7 bases. V dropped 0 bases and J dropped 3; count of bases not matched to a gene: 1. This CDR3 has 15 amino acids. Germline V gene lookup returns CDR1 MNHNS and CDR2 SASEGT. DNA of the CDR3: TGTGCCAGCAGTGAAGCGACAGGGTACACCGGGGAGCTGTTTTTT. Its protein is CASSEATGYTGELFF.

V is TRBV3-1 (or the pseudogene TRBV3-2) and J is TRBJ1-2; no clear D gene. This CDR3 is 18 amino acids long. V gave up 1 base and J gave up 0 bases, with 18 bases separating them. Germline lookup yields CDR1 LGHDT and CDR2 YNNKEL (reference sequence). CDR3 protein: CASSQALRVRGANYGYTF. As DNA, the CDR3 is TGTGCCAGCAGCCAAGCACTTAGGGTCCGGGGAGCTAACTATGGCTACACCTTC.

This chain links TRBV5-4 with TRBJ2-3; D possibly corresponds to TRBD1 (5 bases). The V gene lost 4 bases and the J gene lost 2 bases, with 14 bases spanning the gap. The CDR3 has 15 residues. Germline V gives CDR1 SGHNT, CDR2 YYREEE (reference sequence). The CDR3 DNA is TGTGCCAGCAGCGCCCCTCAGGGCCCCACAGATACGCAGTATTTT. Translation gives CASSAPQGPTDTQYF.

J is TRBJ2-1 and V is TRBV5-6; no clear D gene. Trimming left V 1 base short and J 5 bases short, with 22 bases between. Germline V gene sequence: CDR1 SGHDT, CDR2 YYEEEE. The CDR3 totals 18 residues. The chain's CDR3 is CASSLFRIGFGRNNEQFF. CDR3 coding DNA: TGTGCCAGCAGCTTGTTCAGGATAGGCTTTGGTCGTAACAATGAGCAGTTCTTC.

The V call is TRBV6-5, the J call TRBJ1-1, with D maybe TRBD1 (5 bases). V lost 10 bases, J lost 1 base, and 13 bases lay in between. The CDR3 has 13 amino acids. Germline lookup yields CDR1 MNHEY and CDR2 SVGAGI. DNA of the CDR3: TGTGCCATCGGGACTCCTCCGAACACTGAAGCTTTCTTT. It specifies CAIGTPPNTEAFF.

V is TRBV5-1 and J is TRBJ1-2; 9 bases align to TRBD1. CDR1 SGHRS and CDR2 YFSETQ come from the germline V gene. The ends lost 4 bases at V and 7 bases at J; junction bases unmatched: 5. This CDR3 contains 13 residues. CDR3 DNA: TGCGCCAGCAGCGCAGACAGGGGGAGTGGCTACACCTTC. This sequence encodes CASSADRGSGYTF.

The chain has TRBV9 and TRBJ2-2; 7 bases match TRBD1. CDR3 length equals 14 residues. Trimming removed 3 bases from V and 5 bases from J; junction bases left unmatched: 4. CDR1 is SGDLS, CDR2 YYNGEE, per germline. The CDR3 DNA sequence: TGTGCCAGCAGCGGAAACAGGGGTACCGGGGAGCTGTTTTTT. Protein product: CASSGNRGTGELFF.

The rearrangement uses TRBV3-1 (or the pseudogene TRBV3-2) and TRBJ2-7; 11 bases match TRBD2. Germline CDR1 is LGHDT and CDR2 is YNNKEL (reference sequence). V was pared by 4 bases and J by 0 bases, with 5 bases of the junction left unmatched. The CDR3 extends over 16 amino acids. The chain's CDR3 is CASSRALAGGSYEQYF. CDR3 nucleotide sequence: TGTGCCAGCAGCCGAGCCCTAGCGGGGGGCTCCTACGAGCAGTACTTC.

This clone was seen a single time. The chain links TRBV7-9 to TRBJ1-1; D is unresolved. Trimming pared 5 bases from V and 10 bases from J, leaving 11 bases between. CDR1 SEHNR and CDR2 FQNEAQ come from the germline V gene (reference sequence). The CDR3 has 11 residues. CDR3 DNA sequence: TGTGCCAGCAGCCCACAATGGCTAGCTTTCTTT. This sequence encodes CASSPQWLAFF.

The chain employs TRBV4-1 and TRBJ1-3, with D perhaps TRBD1 (6 bases). The CDR3 consists of 17 residues. Germline V gene sequence: CDR1 MGHRA, CDR2 YSYEKL. Trimming left V 1 base short and J 0 bases short, with 13 bases between. CDR3 bases: TGCGCCAGCAGCCAAGGGGCAGGGGCCTTCTCTGGAAACACCATATATTTT. Its translation is CASSQGAGAFSGNTIYF.

The chain is built from TRBV9 and TRBJ1-2, with D possibly TRBD1 on 6 matching bases. The CDR3 runs 14 residues. The ends were cut back, 4 bases at V and 4 bases at J, with 14 bases in the middle. CDR1 and CDR2 from the germline V gene are SGDLS and YYNGEE. The CDR3 reads CASSIGTGPYGYTF. The CDR3, as DNA: TGTGCCAGCAGCATTGGAACAGGGCCCTATGGCTACACCTTC.

This rearrangement joins TRBV7-2 to TRBJ1-2; tentatively, D is TRBD1 (6 bases). Germline V CDR1 and CDR2: SGHTA, FQGNSA. Deletions cut 4 bases from V and 0 bases from J, with 9 bases between. The CDR3 spans 14 residues. The CDR3 DNA reads as TGTGCCAGCAGCTCGGACAGAGCTAACTATGGCTACACCTTC. Translating gives CASSSDRANYGYTF.

A note on this clone: In the same sample, other DNA sequences code for this CDR3. This rearrangement joins TRBV11-2 to TRBJ1-1; unclear D gene. The CDR3 covers 13 residues. V was clipped by 0 bases and J by 3 bases, with 5 bases between them. Germline values: CDR1 SGHAT, CDR2 FQNNGV. Here the CDR3 reads CASSLDRDTEAFF. In DNA form, the CDR3 reads TGTGCCAGCAGCTTAGACCGGGACACTGAAGCTTTCTTT.

The chain uses TRBV5-4 and TRBJ1-4; no clear D. V lost 2 bases, J lost 5 bases, and 13 bases lay in between. The CDR3 sequence is 15 residues long. Germline loops: CDR1 SGHNT, CDR2 YYREEE (reference sequence). CDR3 sequence (DNA): TGTGCCAGCAGCTTCAAGGTGGGAGGAAATGAAAAACTGTTTTTT. Translating gives CASSFKVGGNEKLFF. Complete variable domain (other parts from reference TRBV5-4 and TRBJ1-4): ETGVTQSPTHLIKTRGQQVTLRCSSQSGHNTVSWYQQALGQGPQFIFQYYREEENGRGNFPPRFSGLQFPNYSSELNVNALELDDSALYLCASSFKVGGNEKLFFGSGTQLSVL.

The V gene is TRBV12-3 or TRBV12-4, the J gene TRBJ1-1; the D gene is possibly TRBD1 (5 bases). The CDR3 spans 13 residues. The ends were cut back, 11 bases at V and 1 base at J, with 14 bases in the middle. Here the CDR3 reads CAAQSQGNTEAFF. As DNA, the CDR3 is TGTGCCGCCCAGTCCCAGGGGAACACTGAAGCTTTCTTT.

The chain joins TRBV19 to TRBJ1-4; D is possibly TRBD1 (5 bases). This CDR3 region has 14 residues. V dropped 10 bases and J dropped 7 bases, with 19 bases sitting between them. CDR1 LNHDA and CDR2 SQIVND come from the germline V gene (reference sequence). Written as DNA, the CDR3 is TGTGCCACATCGCAGGGCGCCGTGGGTGAAAAACTGTTTTTT. This encodes CATSQGAVGEKLFF.

This clone was found a few times. The chain carries TRBV7-9 and TRBJ2-7; 9 positions agree with TRBD2. Germline V gives CDR1 SEHNR, CDR2 FQNEAQ (reference sequence). This CDR3 comprises 18 residues. The V gene end was trimmed by 5 bases and the J gene end by 0 bases; junction bases not matched to a gene: 14. The CDR3 DNA sequence: TGTGCCAGCAGCGGAGGGGGCGGGAGGGCCCCAAGCTCCTACGAGCAGTACTTC. This sequence encodes CASSGGGGRAPSSYEQYF.

This chain joins TRBV19 and TRBJ1-6; 12 bases map to TRBD1. With V trimmed by 7 bases and J by 7 bases, 11 bases remained unmatched. Germline CDR1 and CDR2: LNHDA and SQIVND (reference sequence). There are 17 residues in the CDR3. This CDR3 reads CASNPGQGAEWNSPLHF. CDR3 DNA: TGTGCCAGTAATCCGGGACAGGGGGCCGAGTGGAATTCACCCCTCCACTTT. Together with reference TRBV19 and TRBJ1-6, the CDR3 gives the full variable domain: DGGITQSPKYLFRKEGQNVTLSCEQNLNHDAMYWYRQDPGQGLRLIYYSQIVNDFQKGDIAEGYSVSREKKESFPLTVTSAQKNPTAFYLCASNPGQGAEWNSPLHFGNGTRLTVT.

The chain links TRBV2 to TRBJ1-1, with D possibly matching TRBD1 (5 bases). V gave up 6 bases and J gave up 6 bases, with 17 bases separating them. This CDR3 is 14 amino acids long. CDR1 is SNHLY, CDR2 FYNNEI, per germline. CDR3 sequence (DNA): TGTGCCAGCAGGACCGACGGTCCGGGGGCTGAAGCTTTCTTT. Its protein is CASRTDGPGAEAFF.

The V and J genes are TRBV4-2 and TRBJ1-4; TRBD1 might be the D (5 bases). The germline gives CDR1 LGHNA, CDR2 YNFKEQ. V lost 0 bases and J lost 5, with 13 bases in between. The CDR3 totals 16 residues. CDR3 in amino acids: CASSQDWGRRNEKLFF. The CDR3 DNA follows: TGTGCCAGCAGCCAAGATTGGGGGAGGCGGAATGAAAAACTGTTTTTT.

The gene calls are TRBV14 and TRBJ2-3; unclear D gene. V lost 4 bases to trimming and J lost 1 base, with 15 bases between them. Germline assignment: CDR1 SGHDN and CDR2 FVKESK. The CDR3 is made up of 16 amino acids. CDR3 region: CASSRLGFGRTDTQYF. The DNA of the CDR3 is TGTGCCAGCAGCCGGCTCGGGTTCGGCCGCACAGATACGCAGTATTTT.